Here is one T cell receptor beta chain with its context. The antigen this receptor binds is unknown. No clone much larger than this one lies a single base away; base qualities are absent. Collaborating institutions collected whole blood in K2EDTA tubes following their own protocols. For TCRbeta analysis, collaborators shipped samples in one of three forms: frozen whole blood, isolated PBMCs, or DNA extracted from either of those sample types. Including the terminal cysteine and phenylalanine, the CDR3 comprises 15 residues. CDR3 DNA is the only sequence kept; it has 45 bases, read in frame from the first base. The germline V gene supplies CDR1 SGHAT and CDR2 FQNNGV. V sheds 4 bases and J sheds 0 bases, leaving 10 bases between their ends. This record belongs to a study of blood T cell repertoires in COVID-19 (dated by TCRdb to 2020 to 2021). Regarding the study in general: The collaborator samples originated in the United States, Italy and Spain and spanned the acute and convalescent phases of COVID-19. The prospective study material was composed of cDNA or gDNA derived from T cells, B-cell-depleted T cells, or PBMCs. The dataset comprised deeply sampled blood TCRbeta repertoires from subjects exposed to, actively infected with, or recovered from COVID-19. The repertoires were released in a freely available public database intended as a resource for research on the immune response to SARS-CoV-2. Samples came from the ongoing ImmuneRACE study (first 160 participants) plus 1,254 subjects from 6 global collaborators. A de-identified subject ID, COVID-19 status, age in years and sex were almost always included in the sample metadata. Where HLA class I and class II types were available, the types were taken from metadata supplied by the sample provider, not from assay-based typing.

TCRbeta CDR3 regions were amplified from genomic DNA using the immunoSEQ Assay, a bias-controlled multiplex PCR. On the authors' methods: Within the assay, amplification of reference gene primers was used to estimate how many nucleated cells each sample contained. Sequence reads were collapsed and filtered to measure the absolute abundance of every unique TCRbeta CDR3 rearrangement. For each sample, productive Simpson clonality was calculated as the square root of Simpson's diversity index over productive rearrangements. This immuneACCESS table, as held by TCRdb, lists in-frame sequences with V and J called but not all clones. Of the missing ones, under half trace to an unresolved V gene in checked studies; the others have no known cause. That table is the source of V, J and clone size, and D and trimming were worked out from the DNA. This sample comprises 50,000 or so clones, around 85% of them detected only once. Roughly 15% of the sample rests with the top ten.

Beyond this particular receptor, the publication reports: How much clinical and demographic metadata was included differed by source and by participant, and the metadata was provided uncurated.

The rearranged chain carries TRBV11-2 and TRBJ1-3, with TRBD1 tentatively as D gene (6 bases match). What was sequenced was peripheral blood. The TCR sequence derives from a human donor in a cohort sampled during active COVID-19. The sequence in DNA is TGTGCCAGCAGCTCACAGGGTCTCTCTGGAAACACCATATATTTT. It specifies CASSSQGLSGNTIYF. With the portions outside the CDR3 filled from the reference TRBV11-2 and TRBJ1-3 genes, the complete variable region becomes EAGVAQSPRYKIIEKRQSVAFWCNPISGHATLYWYQQILGQGPKLLIQFQNNGVVDDSQLPKDRFSAERLKGVDSTLKIQPAKLEDSAVYLCASSSQGLSGNTIYFGEGSWLTVV.